This is a list of T cell receptor beta chains from one sample in a study of Graves' ophthalmopathy and Graves' hyperthyroidism. One entry per CDR3 protein results from TCRdb running MiXCR on the multiplex PCR reads. Among roughly 1.1 million distinct CDR3 sequences listed, approximately 35% were seen once. The sequenced sample consisted of peripheral blood or thyroid tissue (not recorded which). Every receptor here comes from an adult man with Graves' hyperthyroidism. Both conserved end residues are part of each CDR3. Fields, in order: J gene, V gene, clone size, CDR3 protein. Rows may omit the clone size; those that give it use once, few, many or a size class.

J gene: TRBJ2-7; V gene: TRBV2; clone size: few; CDR3 protein: CARGQSIYEQYF
J gene: TRBJ1-2; V gene: TRBV2; clone size: many; CDR3 protein: CASSEEGNHGYTF
J gene: TRBJ1-2; V gene: TRBV29-1; clone size: .; CDR3 protein: CAWTQGDYGYTF
J gene: TRBJ2-2; V gene: TRBV12-3/TRBV12-4; clone size: few; CDR3 protein: CASSLVSELWGTGELFF
J gene: TRBJ1-2; V gene: TRBV10-3; clone size: .; CDR3 protein: CAISESRTEYGYTF
J gene: TRBJ2-5; V gene: TRBV20-1; clone size: many; CDR3 protein: CSARSASGEKTQYF
J gene: TRBJ1-6; V gene: TRBV27; clone size: .; CDR3 protein: CASSFNIDSPLHF
J gene: TRBJ2-5; V gene: TRBV29-1; clone size: few; CDR3 protein: CSGKGSYQETQYF
J gene: TRBJ1-5; V gene: TRBV12-3/TRBV12-4; clone size: .; CDR3 protein: CASSPQPGTGGRIFQHF
J gene: TRBJ1-1; V gene: TRBV12-3/TRBV12-4; clone size: many; CDR3 protein: CASSLGSRFGFF
J gene: TRBJ2-3; V gene: TRBV19; clone size: .; CDR3 protein: CASSIRVEDTQYF
J gene: TRBJ1-2; V gene: TRBV4-1; clone size: many; CDR3 protein: CASSQEARVYTF
J gene: TRBJ1-4; V gene: TRBV4-1; clone size: many; CDR3 protein: CASSPGQGSTNEKLFF
J gene: TRBJ2-7; V gene: TRBV7-6; clone size: many; CDR3 protein: CASSSAGDYEQYF
J gene: TRBJ2-6; V gene: TRBV29-1; clone size: .; CDR3 protein: CSSPQDSGANVLTF
J gene: TRBJ1-1; V gene: TRBV20-1; clone size: many; CDR3 protein: CSAPQGFPEAFF
J gene: TRBJ2-7; V gene: TRBV29-1; clone size: .; CDR3 protein: CSVAQGRQTYEQYF